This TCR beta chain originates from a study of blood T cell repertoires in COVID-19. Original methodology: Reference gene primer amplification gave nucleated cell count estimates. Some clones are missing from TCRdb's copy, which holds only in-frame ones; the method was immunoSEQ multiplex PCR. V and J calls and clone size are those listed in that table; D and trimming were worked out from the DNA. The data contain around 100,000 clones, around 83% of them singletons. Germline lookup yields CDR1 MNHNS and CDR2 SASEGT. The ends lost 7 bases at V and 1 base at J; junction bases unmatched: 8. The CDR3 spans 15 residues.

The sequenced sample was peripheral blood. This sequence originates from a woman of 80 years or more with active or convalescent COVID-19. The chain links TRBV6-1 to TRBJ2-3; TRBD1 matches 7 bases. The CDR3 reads CASKGQVPGTDTQYF. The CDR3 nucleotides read TGTGCCAGCAAAGGACAGGTTCCTGGCACAGATACGCAGTATTTT.